This TCR beta chain was obtained from a study of T cell responses to AZD1222 COVID-19 vaccine. The assay was immunoSEQ multiplex PCR, and TCRdb's table has in-frame clones only and misses some. The sample contains over 85,000 clones, 70% to 90% of which appear only once. Per the germline V gene, CDR1 is LNHDA and CDR2 is SQIVND (reference sequence). The CDR3 has 14 amino acids. The V gene lost 3 bases and the J gene lost 4 bases, with 12 bases spanning the gap. The rearrangement joins TRBV19 to TRBJ1-2, with D possibly being TRBD1 (5 bases). The sample was peripheral blood, taken on day 0 of AZD1222 vaccination. The clonotype was recovered from an adult in good health. Here the CDR3 reads CASSIQGSAYGYTF. The DNA for the CDR3 is TGTGCCAGTAGTATTCAGGGATCGGCCTATGGCTACACCTTC.